This T cell receptor (beta chain) was retrieved from a study of T cell changes during pregnancy in multiple sclerosis. The assay was immunoSEQ multiplex PCR, and TCRdb's table has in-frame clones only and misses some. The profile shows some 100,000 clones, 90% to 95% of them singletons. CDR1 and CDR2 (germline): SGHRS, YFSETQ. The CDR3 covers 13 residues. V gave up 2 bases and J gave up 11 bases, with 16 bases separating them. This specimen was peripheral blood, taken before pregnancy. The TCR was taken from a female donor with multiple sclerosis, enrolled in a pregnancy study. The chain combines TRBV5-1 with TRBJ1-1; TRBD1 might be the D (5 bases). CDR3 loop: CASSLRTLDEAFF. CDR3 in DNA: TGCGCCAGCAGCTTACGGACATTGGACGAGGCTTTCTTT.